The source of this TCR beta chain is a study of cytomegalovirus exposure and HLA in healthy donors. The study ran its PCR with 60 Vbeta and 13 Jbeta primers. TCRdb's table, derived via immunoSEQ multiplex PCR, lists solely in-frame clones and lacks some. The table shows about 160,000 clones, with roughly 76% occurring only once. CDR3 length: 16 residues. Trimming took off 5 bases at V and 3 bases at J, with 17 bases between the two ends. In germline, CDR1 is SGHRS, CDR2 YFSETQ. This clonotype was obtained from a woman in her forties or fifties in good health and CMV-seronegative. This chain connects TRBV5-1 to TRBJ1-4; D is ambiguous. The sample comprised PBMCs. In DNA, the CDR3 is TGCGCCAGCAGTGAGGCGGGATCCAAAGCTAATGAAAAACTGTTTTTT. Protein sequence: CASSEAGSKANEKLFF.